One sample yielded the 32 T cell receptor beta chains listed below, sequenced in a study of memory CD4+ T cells and cytomegalovirus serostatus. Libraries were prepared by immunoSEQ multiplex PCR; TCRdb keeps only in-frame clonotypes and omits some of them. The profile shows tens of thousands of clones, over 75% of them singletons. The sort gate was single viable CD3+CD4+CD8-CD45RO+ cells for memory CD4+ T cells. The specimen sequenced was memory CD4+ T cells from blood. The receptors derive from an adult in good health and CMV-seronegative.

This chain joins TRBV18 and TRBJ2-4; weak D call: TRBD1 (6 bases). Trimming pared 3 bases from V and 1 base from J, leaving 13 bases between. The CDR3 sequence is 16 residues long. The germline V gene has CDR1 KGHSH and CDR2 LQKENI. CDR3 sequence: CASSPPGEVAKNIQYF. The CDR3 nucleotides are TGTGCCAGCTCACCGCCAGGGGAAGTGGCCAAAAACATTCAGTACTTC. The entire variable domain, with the rest obtained from reference TRBV18 and TRBJ2-4, is as follows: NAGVMQNPRHLVRRRGQEARLRCSPMKGHSHVYWYRQLPEEGLKFMVYLQKENIIDESGMPKERFSAEFPKEGPSILRIQQVVRGDSAAYFCASSPPGEVAKNIQYFGAGTRLSVL.

This clone was observed a single time. The chain uses TRBV7-8 and TRBJ1-5; 9 positions agree with TRBD1. The V segment lost 4 bases and the J segment 5 bases; nucleotides outside the gene matches: 3. This CDR3 spans 14 amino acids. Per germline, CDR1 SGHVS and CDR2 FQNEAQ. The CDR3, as DNA: TGTGCCAGCAGCTCCGGGGACAGGGATCAGCCCCAGCATTTT. It encodes CASSSGDRDQPQHF.

V gene TRBV2 combines with J gene TRBJ2-2; 9 bases map to TRBD1. The length of the CDR3 is 18 residues. Germline CDR1 is SNHLY and CDR2 is FYNNEI. V lost 7 bases and J lost 0; bases outside the gene matches: 12. This CDR3 is CASNPGTGLLPNTGELFF. As DNA, the CDR3 is TGTGCCAGCAACCCCGGGACAGGGTTGTTGCCGAACACCGGGGAGCTGTTTTTT. Drawing the rest from reference TRBV2 and TRBJ2-2, the complete variable domain is EPEVTQTPSHQVTQMGQEVILRCVPISNHLYFYWYRQILGQKVEFLVSFYNNEISEKSEIFDDQFSVERPDGSNFTLKIRSTKLEDSAMYFCASNPGTGLLPNTGELFFGEGSRLTVL.

This clone showed up just a few times. The J gene is TRBJ1-1, the V gene TRBV7-6, with D possibly being TRBD1 (6 bases). Trimming pared 3 bases from V and 1 base from J, leaving 9 bases between. Per germline, CDR1 SGHVS and CDR2 FNYEAQ. The CDR3 sequence is 14 residues long. The CDR3 is CASSFGQWNTEAFF. CDR3 sequence (DNA): TGTGCCAGCAGCTTCGGACAGTGGAACACTGAAGCTTTCTTT.

The V and J genes are TRBV7-9 and TRBJ2-7; a possible D gene is TRBD1 (6 bases). Germline V CDR1 and CDR2: SEHNR, FQNEAQ (reference sequence). V lost 5 bases and J 1 base, leaving 15 bases between the germline ends. The CDR3 is made up of 15 amino acids. CDR3 coding DNA: TGTGCCAGCAGCCCTACAGGGCTTTCTTCCTACGAGCAGTACTTC. Translating it yields CASSPTGLSSYEQYF.

J is TRBJ2-1 and V is TRBV11-2, with D hard to call. This CDR3 contains 11 residues. CDR1 is SGHAT, CDR2 FQNNGV, per germline. Deletions cut 1 base from V and 9 bases from J, with 4 bases between. CDR3 nucleotide sequence: TGTGCCAGCAGCTTAGGCGGTGAGCAGTTCTTC. It codes for CASSLGGEQFF.

J is TRBJ2-3 and V is TRBV5-6, with D tentatively TRBD2 (7 bases). The CDR3 contains 16 residues. V was trimmed by 4 bases and J by 6 bases, leaving 21 bases between them. CDR1 and CDR2 (germline): SGHDT, YYEEEE. CDR3 DNA: TGTGCCAGCAGCCCCCTTGCCGGGGGGCCGTATGATACGCAGTATTTT. Encoded protein: CASSPLAGGPYDTQYF.

V gene TRBV18 combines with J gene TRBJ2-4; TRBD2 matches at 8 bases. The V gene end was trimmed by 5 bases and the J gene end by 6 bases; junction bases not matched to a gene: 3. The CDR3 has 13 amino acids. Germline values: CDR1 KGHSH, CDR2 LQKENI. The CDR3 sequence is CASSSGGRNIQYF. CDR3 DNA: TGTGCCAGCTCATCGGGAGGGCGAAACATTCAGTACTTC.

The rearrangement links TRBV28 to TRBJ2-5; D call uncertain. CDR1 is MDHEN and CDR2 is SYDVKM in the germline V gene. Trimming took 4 bases from V and 5 from J, leaving 8 bases between them. This CDR3 comprises 12 residues. CDR3: CASSSHPETQYF. The CDR3 coding sequence is TGTGCCAGCAGTTCCCACCCGGAGACCCAGTACTTC.

The gene calls are TRBV28 and TRBJ1-6; 7 bases fit TRBD1. The germline V gene encodes CDR1 MDHEN and CDR2 SYDVKM. The trim removed 10 bases at V and 4 bases at J, leaving 4 bases unmatched. CDR3 length: 13 amino acids. The chain's CDR3 is CATRDSYNSPLHF. The CDR3, as DNA: TGTGCCACCAGGGACAGTTATAATTCACCCCTCCACTTT. Supplemented by reference TRBV28 and TRBJ1-6, the full variable domain reads DVKVTQSSRYLVKRTGEKVFLECVQDMDHENMFWYRQDPGLGLRLIYFSYDVKMKEKGDIPEGYSVSREKKERFSLILESASTNQTSMYLCATRDSYNSPLHFGNGTRLTVT.

This sequence joins TRBV7-2 and TRBJ2-7; 12 bases match TRBD2. V lost 5 bases, J lost 3 bases, and 11 bases stayed unmatched. Germline assignment: CDR1 SGHTA and CDR2 FQGNSA. The CDR3 is 17 amino acids. CDR3 DNA sequence: TGTGCCAGCAGCCCAACCCCTACTAGCGGGGGGTTCTACGAGCAGTACTTC. Its translation is CASSPTPTSGGFYEQYF. Looking up the rest from reference TRBV7-2 and TRBJ2-7 gives the full variable domain: GAGVSQSPSNKVTEKGKDVELRCDPISGHTALYWYRQSLGQGLEFLIYFQGNSAPDKSGLPSDRFSAERTGGSVSTLTIQRTQQEDSAVYLCASSPTPTSGGFYEQYFGPGTRLTVT.

The chain links TRBV2 to TRBJ1-2; TRBD1 matches at 12 bases. V trimming: 6 bases; J trimming: 5 bases; junction bases outside the gene matches: 4. The CDR3 length is 14 residues. Germline-derived CDR1 and CDR2 are SNHLY and FYNNEI. The CDR3 is CASRPGQGAYGYTF. Written as DNA, the CDR3 is TGTGCCAGCAGGCCGGGACAGGGGGCTTATGGCTACACCTTC.

This clone was picked up one time. The rearrangement uses TRBV7-2 and TRBJ1-2, with D uncertain. V lost 5 bases to trimming and J lost 5 bases, with 15 bases between them. From germline, CDR1 is SGHTA and CDR2 FQGNSA. CDR3 length equals 14 residues. This CDR3 is CASSARRVRYGYTF. The DNA of the CDR3 is TGTGCCAGCAGCGCCCGACGCGTACGTTATGGCTACACCTTC.

J is TRBJ2-3 and V is TRBV15; 7 nucleotides match TRBD2. With V trimmed by 3 bases and J by 11 bases, 2 bases remained unmatched. The CDR3 loop spans 11 amino acids. Germline CDR1 reads LNHNV; CDR2 reads YYDKDF (reference sequence). This chain's CDR3 is CATSRGEGQYF. CDR3 nucleotide sequence: TGTGCCACCAGCAGGGGGGAGGGGCAGTATTTT. The variable domain in full, with the rest retrieved from reference TRBV15 and TRBJ2-3, is DAMVIQNPRYQVTQFGKPVTLSCSQTLNHNVMYWYQQKSSQAPKLLFHYYDKDFNNEADTPDNFQSRRPNTSFCFLDIRSPGLGDTAMYLCATSRGEGQYFGPGTRLTVL.

V gene TRBV18 combines with J gene TRBJ1-5, with TRBD1 matching over 11 bases. With V trimmed by 0 bases and J by 6 bases, 1 base remained unmatched. The length of the CDR3 is 15 residues. Germline V CDR1 and CDR2: KGHSH, LQKENI. This CDR3 reads CASSPPGTGGQPQHF. CDR3 in DNA: TGTGCCAGCTCACCACCGGGGACAGGGGGTCAGCCCCAGCATTTT.

The chain has TRBV9 and TRBJ2-5; D not resolved. This CDR3 is built from 15 residues. V lost 2 bases to trimming and J lost 0 bases, with 11 bases between them. Germline V gene data show CDR1 as SGDLS and CDR2 as YYNGEE. The CDR3 region is CASSVTDLYQETQYF. For the CDR3, the DNA is TGTGCCAGCAGCGTCACCGACCTGTACCAAGAGACCCAGTACTTC.

The genes are TRBV6-6 and TRBJ1-1; D gene uncertain. With 1 base removed from V and 1 base from J, the gap between germline ends came to 7 bases. CDR3 length: 14 residues. Germline values: CDR1 MNHNY, CDR2 SVGAGI (reference sequence). The CDR3 nucleotides read TGTGCCAGCAGTTACTTTGGCAGGAACACTGAAGCTTTCTTT. Translated: CASSYFGRNTEAFF.

V usage is TRBV5-8 and J usage is TRBJ1-4, with D possibly TRBD1 on 5 matching bases. Trimming stripped 4 bases from V and 6 bases from J, with 16 bases between. CDR1 SGHTS and CDR2 YDEGEE come from the germline V gene. The CDR3 is made up of 15 amino acids. The CDR3 nucleotides are TGTGCCAGCAGCCAAGCTGACAGCCGGTATGAAAAACTGTTTTTT. Amino acids: CASSQADSRYEKLFF.

This clone was detected once. The V gene is TRBV11-2, the J gene TRBJ2-3, with D possibly being TRBD1 or TRBD2 (5 bases each). The germline CDR1 and CDR2 sequences are SGHAT and FQNNGV. The CDR3 runs 15 residues. Trimming removed 5 bases at V and 5 bases at J, with 17 bases between. DNA of the CDR3: TGTGCCAGCAGCCCGACCCGGGGCCAAGGAGATACGCAGTATTTT. It is translated as CASSPTRGQGDTQYF.

As to this clone: The same CDR3 also results from other DNA sequences found in this sample. This chain joins TRBV14 and TRBJ1-2, with TRBD1 matching over 8 bases. Per the germline V gene, CDR1 is SGHDN and CDR2 is FVKESK. Trimming removed 5 bases from V and 4 bases from J; junction bases left unmatched: 3. This CDR3 is built from 13 residues. CDR3 DNA: TGTGCCAGCAGCGACAGGGGATCCTATGGCTACACCTTC. This sequence encodes CASSDRGSYGYTF.

The chain carries TRBV5-4 and TRBJ1-1; 10 nucleotides line up with TRBD1. This CDR3 is built from 13 residues. Trimming took 6 bases from V and 7 from J; bases not matched to a gene: 6. Germline V lookup: CDR1 SGHNT, CDR2 YYREEE (reference sequence). The CDR3 DNA reads as TGTGCCAGCATCCGGGGACAGGGGAATGAAGCTTTCTTT. It yields the protein CASIRGQGNEAFF.

V gene TRBV27 combines with J gene TRBJ1-1; D unresolved. The V end was cut by 0 bases, the J end by 1 base, with 12 bases between. CDR1 MNHEY and CDR2 SMNVEV come from the germline V gene (reference sequence). The CDR3 is made up of 16 amino acids. CDR3 residues: CASSLSFKIRNTEAFF. The DNA for the CDR3 is TGTGCCAGCAGTTTATCGTTTAAAATACGGAACACTGAAGCTTTCTTT.

This sequence joins TRBV14 and TRBJ2-2; possible D gene TRBD1, 7 bases. V was trimmed by 1 base and J by 4 bases, leaving 13 bases between them. Germline V gene data show CDR1 as SGHDN and CDR2 as FVKESK. CDR3 length equals 16 residues. CDR3 region: CASSQGRQGGTGELFF. As DNA, the CDR3 is TGTGCCAGCAGCCAAGGCCGGCAGGGGGGCACCGGGGAGCTGTTTTTT.

The chain links TRBV9 to TRBJ2-5, with TRBD2 identical over 10 bases. This CDR3 is built from 15 residues. Germline V gives CDR1 SGDLS, CDR2 YYNGEE. The V and J ends lost 3 bases and 5 bases, in that order; junction bases with no gene match: 7. The CDR3, as DNA: TGTGCCAGCAGCGCAAGCGGGGGGGCCTACGAGACCCAGTACTTC. Translating it yields CASSASGGAYETQYF.

The chain recombines TRBV7-6 with TRBJ1-1, with a possible D match to TRBD1 (6 bases). Germline V lookup: CDR1 SGHVS, CDR2 FNYEAQ. The CDR3 totals 13 residues. V lost 5 bases to trimming and J lost 2 bases, with 9 bases between them. Here the CDR3 DNA reads TGTGCCAGCAGCGCGGACAGCAACACTGAAGCTTTCTTT. It encodes CASSADSNTEAFF.

The chain employs TRBV5-1 and TRBJ2-1; TRBD1 might be the D (6 bases). The CDR3 consists of 14 residues. Trimming cost V 0 bases and J 6 bases, with 10 bases left between them. CDR1 is SGHRS, CDR2 YFSETQ, per germline. The CDR3 here is CASSLETGRNEQFF. DNA for the CDR3: TGCGCCAGCAGCTTGGAAACAGGGCGCAATGAGCAGTTCTTC. The full variable domain, its missing parts supplied by reference TRBV5-1 and TRBJ2-1, is KAGVTQTPRYLIKTRGQQVTLSCSPISGHRSVSWYQQTPGQGLQFLFEYFSETQRNKGNFPGRFSGRQFSNSRSEMNVSTLELGDSALYLCASSLETGRNEQFFGPGTRLTVL.

This clone was found once. V is TRBV19 and J is TRBJ1-1; TRBD1 matches at 7 bases. Losses at the gene ends were 3 bases for V and 9 bases for J; bases not matched to a gene: 7. The CDR3 extends over 13 amino acids. In germline, CDR1 is LNHDA, CDR2 SQIVND (reference sequence). Here the CDR3 DNA reads TGTGCCAGTAGTATCGGCAGGGGGGACCAAGCTTTCTTT. As protein: CASSIGRGDQAFF. The full variable domain, its missing parts supplied by reference TRBV19 and TRBJ1-1, is DGGITQSPKYLFRKEGQNVTLSCEQNLNHDAMYWYRQDPGQGLRLIYYSQIVNDFQKGDIAEGYSVSREKKESFPLTVTSAQKNPTAFYLCASSIGRGDQAFFGQGTRLTVV.

There are a few counts of this clone. This chain uses TRBV13 with TRBJ2-4; 7 bases line up with TRBD1. The CDR3 sequence is 13 residues long. Germline CDR1 and CDR2: PRHDT and FYEKMQ (reference sequence). Trimming took 5 bases from V and 10 from J; bases not matched to a gene: 8. In nucleotides, the CDR3 is TGTGCCAGCAGCCGTCGGGACAGTTCGATTCAGTACTTC. Translating it yields CASSRRDSSIQYF.

This chain connects TRBV5-6 to TRBJ2-1; a possible D gene is TRBD2 (6 bases). The CDR3 is 12 amino acids. With 0 bases removed from V and 10 bases from J, the gap between germline ends came to 8 bases. Germline V gene lookup returns CDR1 SGHDT and CDR2 YYEEEE. CDR3 region: CASSLGGTEQFF. In DNA form, the CDR3 reads TGTGCCAGCAGCTTGGGCGGGACCGAGCAGTTCTTC.

In nucleotides, the CDR3 is TGTGCCAGCAGCTTAGGACTCCGGACGGCTAATGAAAAACTGTTTTTT. Protein sequence: CASSLGLRTANEKLFF. The rearrangement links TRBV7-9 to TRBJ1-4; unclear D gene. V lost 1 base to trimming and J lost 3 bases, with 12 bases between them. CDR3 length: 16 amino acids. Per germline, CDR1 SEHNR and CDR2 FQNEAQ (reference sequence).

In its sample, this clone was seen a few times. An end of the junction does not agree with germline; a read error may underlie this. This chain links TRBV7-7 with TRBJ1-6; no definite D call. Germline V gene data show CDR1 as SSHAT and CDR2 as FNYEAQ (reference sequence). The CDR3 loop spans 13 amino acids. The CDR3 sequence is CASSLGGNSPLHF. The CDR3 DNA reads TGTGCTAGCAGCTTAGGAGGCAATTCACCCCTCCACTTT.

The rearrangement uses TRBV28 and TRBJ2-7; D assignment may be TRBD1 or TRBD2 (6 bases each). Trimming cost V 5 bases and J 3 bases, with 17 bases left between them. Germline lookup yields CDR1 MDHEN and CDR2 SYDVKM. The CDR3 covers 15 residues. In DNA form, the CDR3 reads TGTGCCAGCAGTCCTGGGGGGACATTAAGCTACGAGCAGTACTTC. Its translation: CASSPGGTLSYEQYF.